This T cell receptor beta chain derives from a study of T cell repertoires in cytomegalovirus infection. Study summary: It can be stated that public TCR beta signatures indicated CMV infection as well as a matching HLA type. Study outcomes and limitations: Predominance within the ex vivo response was attributable to HLA-C-restricted CMV-specific TCR beta clonotypes.

MiXCR, run by TCRdb on the reads, gives a single entry per CDR3 protein. The sample yields 100,000 to 150,000 distinct CDR3 sequences, 20% to 30% seen once. This clonotype was seen a few times. The antigen is not known. Trimming shortened V by 6 bases and J by 0 bases, and 9 bases separated the two germline ends. The germline gives CDR1 LNHDA, CDR2 SQIVND (reference sequence). The CDR3 loop spans 14 amino acids. The clonotype originates from a human donor in good health (CMV status not recorded). Some clones in this sample may be carry-over from other donors' samples. Sequenced sample: PBMCs, sequenced either directly or after in vitro stimulation (not recorded which). The J gene is TRBJ2-4, the V gene TRBV19; D is perhaps TRBD2 (5 bases). CDR3 coding DNA: TGTGCCAGTAGACAACTAGAAGCCAAAAACATTCAGTACTTC. It specifies CASRQLEAKNIQYF.